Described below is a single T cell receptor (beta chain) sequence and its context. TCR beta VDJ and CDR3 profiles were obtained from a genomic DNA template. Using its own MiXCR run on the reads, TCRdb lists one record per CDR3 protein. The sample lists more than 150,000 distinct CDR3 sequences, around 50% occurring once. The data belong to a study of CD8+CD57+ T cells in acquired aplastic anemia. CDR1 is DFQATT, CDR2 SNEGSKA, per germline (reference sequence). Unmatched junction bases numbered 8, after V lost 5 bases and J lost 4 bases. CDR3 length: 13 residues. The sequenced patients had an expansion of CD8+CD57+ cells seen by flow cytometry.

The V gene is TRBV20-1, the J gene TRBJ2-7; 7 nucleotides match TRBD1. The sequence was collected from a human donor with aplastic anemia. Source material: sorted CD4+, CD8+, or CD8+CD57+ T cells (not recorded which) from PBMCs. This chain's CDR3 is CSAARDSGYEQYF. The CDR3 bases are TGCAGTGCTGCAAGGGACAGCGGATACGAGCAGTACTTC.